This T cell receptor beta chain appears in the sequencing data of a study of radiation and T cells in renal cell carcinoma. Turning to the study itself: Nephrectomy followed 15 Gy stereotactic body radiation by 4 weeks. Study-wide results and limits: From baseline, blood top tumor clonotypes peaked at 2 weeks post-radiation.

Specified time point: blood 2 weeks post-SBRT. This sample's treatment: 15 Gy SBRT to primary tumor, nephrectomy 4 weeks later. Blood was sampled at baseline, 2 weeks and 4 weeks after SBRT. The patient's renal cell carcinoma had clear cell pathology. As regards this clone: Antigen unknown.

Trimming removed 4 bases from V and 3 bases from J, with 9 bases in between. The CDR3 is 12 amino acids. From germline, CDR1 is GTSNPN and CDR2 SVGIG (reference sequence). Here immunoSEQ multiplex PCR was the method, and the copy in TCRdb shows in-frame clones only, minus some. The table shows 150,000 to 180,000 clones, with approximately 88% occurring only once. This sequence originates from a woman aged 45 to 65 with renal cell carcinoma. V usage is TRBV30 and J usage is TRBJ1-1; D is unclear. The specimen was blood, collected from a patient whose treatment included radiotherapy and nephrectomy. The CDR3 nucleotides are TGTGCCTGGACCTCCCAGCACACTGAAGCTTTCTTT. This sequence encodes CAWTSQHTEAFF. The entire variable domain, with the rest obtained from reference TRBV30 and TRBJ1-1, is as follows: SQTIHQWPATLVQPVGSPLSLECTVEGTSNPNLYWYRQAAGRGLQLLFYSVGIGQISSEVPQNLSASRPQDRQFILSSKKLLLSDSGFYLCAWTSQHTEAFFGQGTRLTVV.